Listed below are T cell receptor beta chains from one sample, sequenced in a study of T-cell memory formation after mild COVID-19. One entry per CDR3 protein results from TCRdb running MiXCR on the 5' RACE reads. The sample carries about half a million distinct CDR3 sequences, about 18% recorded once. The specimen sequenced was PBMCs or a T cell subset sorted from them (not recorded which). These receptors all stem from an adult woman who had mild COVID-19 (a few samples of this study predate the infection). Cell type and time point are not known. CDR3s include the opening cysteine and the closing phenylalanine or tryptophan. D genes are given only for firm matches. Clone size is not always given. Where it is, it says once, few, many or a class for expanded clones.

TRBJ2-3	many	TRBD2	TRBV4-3	TGCGCCAGCAGCCAAGAGTCAGAACGGGAGGGCCACGCAGATACGCAGTATTTT	CASSQESEREGHADTQYF
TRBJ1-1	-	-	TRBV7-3	TGTGCCAGCAGTTTACAGTCGGGGAGGTTGAACACTGAAGCTTTCTTT	CASSLQSGRLNTEAFF
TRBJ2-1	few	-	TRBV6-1	TGTGCCAGCAGCGACACCCCCCTAGTTGGCTTAGACAATGAGCAGTTCTTC	CASSDTPLVGLDNEQFF
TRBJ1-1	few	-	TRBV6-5	TGTGCCAGCAGTTTAGGGGTTCCCATGTTGAACACTGAAGCTTTCTTT	CASSLGVPMLNTEAFF
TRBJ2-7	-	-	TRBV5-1	TGCGCCAGCAGCGGCGACATGGGGGTCTACGAGCAGTACTTC	CASSGDMGVYEQYF
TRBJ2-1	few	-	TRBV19	TGTGCCAGTAGTATTTTGGGGAATGAGCAGTTCTTC	CASSILGNEQFF
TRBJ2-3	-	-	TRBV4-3	TGCGCCAGCAGCCAAGCCCCGTCTGATACGCAGTATTTT	CASSQAPSDTQYF
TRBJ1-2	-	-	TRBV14	TGTGCCAGCAGCTCCGGACAGATTATCTATGGCTACACCTTC	CASSSGQIIYGYTF
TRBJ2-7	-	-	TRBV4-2	TGTGCCAGCAGCCACCCCTCGTGGGTTAAAGGCTACGAGCAGTACTTC	CASSHPSWVKGYEQYF
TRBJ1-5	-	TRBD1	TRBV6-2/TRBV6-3	TGTGCCAGCAGTTACGGCGGGACAGGGAGGCGTTCTGAGCATTTT	CASSYGGTGRRSEHF
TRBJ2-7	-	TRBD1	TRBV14	TGTGCCAGCAGCCAAGAAGGACAGGGGACCTACGAGCAGTACTTC	CASSQEGQGTYEQYF
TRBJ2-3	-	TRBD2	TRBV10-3	TGTGCCATCAGTGATTTTGCGGGAGGGGAAACAGATACGCAGTATTTT	CAISDFAGGETDTQYF
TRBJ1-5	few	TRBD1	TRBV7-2	TGTGCCAGCAGCCGATTCGGGACAGGGAATCAGCCCCAGCATTTT	CASSRFGTGNQPQHF
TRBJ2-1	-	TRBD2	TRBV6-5	TGTGCCAGCAGTTACGACCCGGCCGGGACTAGCAGGAATGAGCAGTTCTTC	CASSYDPAGTSRNEQFF
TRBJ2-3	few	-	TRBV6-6	TGTGCCAGCAGTTTTTACAAAACAGATACGCAGTATTTT	CASSFYKTDTQYF
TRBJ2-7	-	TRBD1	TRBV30	TGTGCCGCTGGAACAGGGGGCGCTTACGAGCAGTACTTC	CAAGTGGAYEQYF
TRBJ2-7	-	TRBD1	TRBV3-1	TGTGCCAGCACCGCCGGGACAGGGGGAACCTACGAGCAGTACTTC	CASTAGTGGTYEQYF
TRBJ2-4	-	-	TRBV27	TGTGCCAGCAGCTTACGAGGGGATAGGCCCGGAAACATTCAGTACTTC	CASSLRGDRPGNIQYF
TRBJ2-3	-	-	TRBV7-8	TGTGCCAGCAGCTCAGGTTTGGGGGACGGCAGCACAGATACGCAGTATTTT	CASSSGLGDGSTDTQYF
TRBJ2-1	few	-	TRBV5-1	TGCGCCAGCACCCGGGAAGAAGGGGGGAATGAGCAGTTCTTC	CASTREEGGNEQFF
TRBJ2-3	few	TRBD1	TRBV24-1	TGTGCCACCAGTGATTCCGGACAGGCCGCTAGCACAGATACGCAGTATTTT	CATSDSGQAASTDTQYF
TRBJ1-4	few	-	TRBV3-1	TGTGCCAGCAGCCACCAAATCGGGACGTCTAATGAAAAACTGTTTTTT	CASSHQIGTSNEKLFF
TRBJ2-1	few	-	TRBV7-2	TGTGCCAGCAGCTTGGCGGGGATCCCCTACAATGAGCAGTTCTTC	CASSLAGIPYNEQFF
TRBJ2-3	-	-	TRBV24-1	TGTGCCACCAGCCACTCGGGAGCACACACAGATACGCAGTATTTT	CATSHSGAHTDTQYF
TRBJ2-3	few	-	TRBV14	TGTGCCAGCAGCCACCTTTACACACCATACACAGATACGCAGTATTTT	CASSHLYTPYTDTQYF
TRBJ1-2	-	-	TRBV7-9	TGTGCCAGCAGCTTTGAAGGTGGCTATGGCTACACCTTC	CASSFEGGYGYTF
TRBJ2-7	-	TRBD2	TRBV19	TGTGCCAGTAGTCGTAAGGCGGGAACTAGCGGTTCCTACGAGCAGTACTTC	CASSRKAGTSGSYEQYF
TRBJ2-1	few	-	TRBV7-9	TGTGCCAGCAGCTCGAGAAGGGGGACCGAGTTCTTC	CASSSRRGTEFF
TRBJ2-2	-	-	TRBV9	TGTGCCAGCAGCGACGGGACTCCCCCCGGGGAGCTGTTTTTT	CASSDGTPPGELFF
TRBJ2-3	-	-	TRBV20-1	TGCAGTGCGCTCTACAAGGGGGTGGCAGATACGCAGTATTTT	CSALYKGVADTQYF
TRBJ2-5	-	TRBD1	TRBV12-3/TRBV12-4	TGTGCCAGCAGTGTGAGACAGGGGTCAGAGACCCAGTACTTC	CASSVRQGSETQYF
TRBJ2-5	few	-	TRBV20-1	TGCAGTGCTAGAGATGGAGCGATCCAAGAGACCCAGTACTTC	CSARDGAIQETQYF